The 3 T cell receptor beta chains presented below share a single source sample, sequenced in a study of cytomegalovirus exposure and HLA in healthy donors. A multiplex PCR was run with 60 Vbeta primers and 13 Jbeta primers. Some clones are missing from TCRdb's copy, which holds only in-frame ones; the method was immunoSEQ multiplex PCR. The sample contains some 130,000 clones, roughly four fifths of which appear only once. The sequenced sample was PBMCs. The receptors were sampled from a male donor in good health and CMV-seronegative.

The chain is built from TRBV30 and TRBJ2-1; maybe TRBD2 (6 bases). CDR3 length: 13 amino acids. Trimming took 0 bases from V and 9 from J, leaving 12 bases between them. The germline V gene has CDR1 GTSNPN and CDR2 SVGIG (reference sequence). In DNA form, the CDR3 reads TGTGCCTGGAGTGTTGCGGGAAAAACTGAGCAGTTCTTC. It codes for CAWSVAGKTEQFF.

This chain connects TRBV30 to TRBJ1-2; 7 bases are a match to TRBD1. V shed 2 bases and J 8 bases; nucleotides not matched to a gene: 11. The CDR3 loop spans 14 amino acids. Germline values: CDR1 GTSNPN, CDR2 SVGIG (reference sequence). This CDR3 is CAWSQTRGHGGYTF. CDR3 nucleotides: TGTGCCTGGAGTCAAACAAGGGGGCATGGAGGCTACACCTTC.

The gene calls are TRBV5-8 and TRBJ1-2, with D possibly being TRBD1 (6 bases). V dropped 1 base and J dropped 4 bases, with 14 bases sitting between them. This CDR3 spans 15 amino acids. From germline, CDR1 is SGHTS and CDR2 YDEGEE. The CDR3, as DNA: TGTGCCAGCAGCTTGAACAGGGACCCCTCCTATGGCTACACCTTC. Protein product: CASSLNRDPSYGYTF.